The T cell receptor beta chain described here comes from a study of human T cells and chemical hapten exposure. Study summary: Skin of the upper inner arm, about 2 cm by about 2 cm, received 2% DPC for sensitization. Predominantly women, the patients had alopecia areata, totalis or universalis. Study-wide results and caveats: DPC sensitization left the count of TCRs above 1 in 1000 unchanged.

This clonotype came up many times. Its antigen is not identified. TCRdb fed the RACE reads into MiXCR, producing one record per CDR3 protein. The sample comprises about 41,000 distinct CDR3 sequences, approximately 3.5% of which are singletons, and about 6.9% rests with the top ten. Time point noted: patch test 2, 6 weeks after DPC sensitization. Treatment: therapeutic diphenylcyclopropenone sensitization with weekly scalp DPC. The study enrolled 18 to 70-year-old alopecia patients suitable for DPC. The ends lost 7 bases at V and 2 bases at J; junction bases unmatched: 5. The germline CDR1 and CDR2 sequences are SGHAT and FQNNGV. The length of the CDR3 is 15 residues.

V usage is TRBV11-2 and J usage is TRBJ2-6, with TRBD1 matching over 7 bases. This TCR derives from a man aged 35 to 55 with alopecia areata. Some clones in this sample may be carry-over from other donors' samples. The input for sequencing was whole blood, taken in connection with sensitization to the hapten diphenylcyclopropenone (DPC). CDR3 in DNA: TGTGCCAGCACCACCCAGGGGGCTGGGGCCAACGTCCTGACTTTC. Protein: CASTTQGAGANVLTF.